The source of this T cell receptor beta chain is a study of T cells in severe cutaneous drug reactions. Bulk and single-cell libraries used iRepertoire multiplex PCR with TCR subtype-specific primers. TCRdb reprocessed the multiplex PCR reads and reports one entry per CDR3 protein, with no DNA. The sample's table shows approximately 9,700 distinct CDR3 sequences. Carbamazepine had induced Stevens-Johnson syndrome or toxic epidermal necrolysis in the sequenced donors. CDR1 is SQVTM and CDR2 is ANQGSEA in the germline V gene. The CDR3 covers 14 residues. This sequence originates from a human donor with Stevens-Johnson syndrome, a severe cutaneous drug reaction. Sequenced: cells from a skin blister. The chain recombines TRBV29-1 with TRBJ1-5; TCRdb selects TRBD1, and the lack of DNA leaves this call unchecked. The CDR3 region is CSVETTGSGQPQHF.